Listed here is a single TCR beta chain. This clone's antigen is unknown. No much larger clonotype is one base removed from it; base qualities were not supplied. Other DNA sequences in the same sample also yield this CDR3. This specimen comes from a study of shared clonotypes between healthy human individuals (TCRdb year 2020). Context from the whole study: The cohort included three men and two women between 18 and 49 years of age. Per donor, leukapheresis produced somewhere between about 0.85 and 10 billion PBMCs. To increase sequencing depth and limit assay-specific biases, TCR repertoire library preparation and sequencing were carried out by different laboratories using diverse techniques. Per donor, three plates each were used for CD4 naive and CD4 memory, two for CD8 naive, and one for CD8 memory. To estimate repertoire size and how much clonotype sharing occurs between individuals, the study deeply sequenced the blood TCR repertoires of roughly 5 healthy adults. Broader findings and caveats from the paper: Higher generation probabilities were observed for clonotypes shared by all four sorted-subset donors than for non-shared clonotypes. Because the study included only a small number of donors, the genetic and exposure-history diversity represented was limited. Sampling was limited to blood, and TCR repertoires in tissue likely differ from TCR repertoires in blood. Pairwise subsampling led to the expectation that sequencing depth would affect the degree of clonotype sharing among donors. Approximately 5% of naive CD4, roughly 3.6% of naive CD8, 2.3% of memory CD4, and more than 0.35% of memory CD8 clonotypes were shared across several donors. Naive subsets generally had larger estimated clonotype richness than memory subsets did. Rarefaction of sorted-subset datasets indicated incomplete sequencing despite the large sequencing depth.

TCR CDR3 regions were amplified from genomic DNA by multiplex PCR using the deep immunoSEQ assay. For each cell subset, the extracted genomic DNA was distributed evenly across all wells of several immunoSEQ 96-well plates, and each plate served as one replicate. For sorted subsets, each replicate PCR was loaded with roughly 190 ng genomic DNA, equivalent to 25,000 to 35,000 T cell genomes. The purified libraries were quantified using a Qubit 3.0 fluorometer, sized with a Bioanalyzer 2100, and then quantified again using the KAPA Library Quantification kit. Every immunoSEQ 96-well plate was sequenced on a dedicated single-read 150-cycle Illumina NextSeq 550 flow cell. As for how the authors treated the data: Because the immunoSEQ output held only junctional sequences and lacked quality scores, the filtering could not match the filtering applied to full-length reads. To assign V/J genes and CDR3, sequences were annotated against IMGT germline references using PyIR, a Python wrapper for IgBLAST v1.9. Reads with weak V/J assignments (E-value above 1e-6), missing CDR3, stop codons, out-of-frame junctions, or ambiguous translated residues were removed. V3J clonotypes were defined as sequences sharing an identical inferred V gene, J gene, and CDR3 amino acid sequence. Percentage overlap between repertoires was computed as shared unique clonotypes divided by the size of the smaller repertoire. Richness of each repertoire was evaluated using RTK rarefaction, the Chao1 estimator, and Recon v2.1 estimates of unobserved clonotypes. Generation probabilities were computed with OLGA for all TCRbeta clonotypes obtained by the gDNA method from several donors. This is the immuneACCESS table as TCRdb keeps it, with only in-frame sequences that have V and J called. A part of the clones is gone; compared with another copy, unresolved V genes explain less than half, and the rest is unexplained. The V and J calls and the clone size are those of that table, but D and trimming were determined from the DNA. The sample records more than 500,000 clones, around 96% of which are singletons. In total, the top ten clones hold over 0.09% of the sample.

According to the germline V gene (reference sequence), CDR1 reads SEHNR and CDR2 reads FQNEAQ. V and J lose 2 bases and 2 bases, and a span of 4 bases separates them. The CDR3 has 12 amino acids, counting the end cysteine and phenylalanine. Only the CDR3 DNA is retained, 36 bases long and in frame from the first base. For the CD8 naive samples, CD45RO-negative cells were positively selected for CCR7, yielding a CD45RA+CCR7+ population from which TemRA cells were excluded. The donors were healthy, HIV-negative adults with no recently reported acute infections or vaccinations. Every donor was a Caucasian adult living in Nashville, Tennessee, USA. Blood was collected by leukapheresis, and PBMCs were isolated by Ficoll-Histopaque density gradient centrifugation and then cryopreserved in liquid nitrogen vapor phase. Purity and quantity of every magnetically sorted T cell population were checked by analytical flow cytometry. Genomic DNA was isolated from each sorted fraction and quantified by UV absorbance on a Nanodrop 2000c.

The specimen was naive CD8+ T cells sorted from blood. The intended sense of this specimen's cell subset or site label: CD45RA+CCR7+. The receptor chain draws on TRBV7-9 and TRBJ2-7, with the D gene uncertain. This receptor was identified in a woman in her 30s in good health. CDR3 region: CASSLSTYEQYF. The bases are TGTGCCAGCAGCTTATCCACCTACGAGCAGTACTTC.